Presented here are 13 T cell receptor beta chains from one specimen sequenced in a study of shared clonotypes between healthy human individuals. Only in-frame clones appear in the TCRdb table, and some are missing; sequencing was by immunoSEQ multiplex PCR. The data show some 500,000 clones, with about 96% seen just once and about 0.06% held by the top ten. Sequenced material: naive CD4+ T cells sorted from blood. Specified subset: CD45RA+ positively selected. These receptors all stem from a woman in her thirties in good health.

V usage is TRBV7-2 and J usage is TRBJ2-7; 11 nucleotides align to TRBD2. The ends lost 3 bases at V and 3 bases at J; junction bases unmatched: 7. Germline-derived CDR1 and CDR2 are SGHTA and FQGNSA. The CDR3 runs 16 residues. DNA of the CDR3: TGTGCCAGCAGCTTCTTAGCGGGAGGGGATGTCTACGAGCAGTACTTC. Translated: CASSFLAGGDVYEQYF.

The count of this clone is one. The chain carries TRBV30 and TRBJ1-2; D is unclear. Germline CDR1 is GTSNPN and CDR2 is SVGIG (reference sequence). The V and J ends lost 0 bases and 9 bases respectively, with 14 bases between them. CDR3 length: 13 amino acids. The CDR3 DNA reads TGTGCCTGGAGTGTACTACAAGAAGCTAGCTACACCTTC. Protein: CAWSVLQEASYTF.

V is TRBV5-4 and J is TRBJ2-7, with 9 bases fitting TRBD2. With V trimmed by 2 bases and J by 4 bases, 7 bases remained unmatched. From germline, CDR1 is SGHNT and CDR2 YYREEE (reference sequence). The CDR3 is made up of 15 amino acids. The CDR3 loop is CASSFSAGGPYEQYF. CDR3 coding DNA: TGTGCCAGCAGCTTTTCAGCGGGAGGTCCTTACGAGCAGTACTTC.

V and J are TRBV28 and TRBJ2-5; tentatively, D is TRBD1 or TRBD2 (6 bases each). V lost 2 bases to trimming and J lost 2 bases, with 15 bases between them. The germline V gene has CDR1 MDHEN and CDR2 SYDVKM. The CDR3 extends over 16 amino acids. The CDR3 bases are TGTGCCAGCAGTTTAGGAACGTCGGGGGCGCAAGAGACCCAGTACTTC. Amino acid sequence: CASSLGTSGAQETQYF.

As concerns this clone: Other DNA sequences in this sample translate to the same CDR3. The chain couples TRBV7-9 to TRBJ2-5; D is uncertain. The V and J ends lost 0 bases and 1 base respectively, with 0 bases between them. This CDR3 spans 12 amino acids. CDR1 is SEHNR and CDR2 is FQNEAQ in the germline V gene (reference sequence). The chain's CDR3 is CASSLAQETQYF. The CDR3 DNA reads TGTGCCAGCAGCTTAGCCCAAGAGACCCAGTACTTC. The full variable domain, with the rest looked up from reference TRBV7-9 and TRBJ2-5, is DTGVSQNPRHKITKRGQNVTFRCDPISEHNRLYWYRQTLGQGPEFLTYFQNEAQLEKSRLLSDRFSAERPKGSFSTLEIQRTEQGDSAMYLCASSLAQETQYFGPGTRLLVL.

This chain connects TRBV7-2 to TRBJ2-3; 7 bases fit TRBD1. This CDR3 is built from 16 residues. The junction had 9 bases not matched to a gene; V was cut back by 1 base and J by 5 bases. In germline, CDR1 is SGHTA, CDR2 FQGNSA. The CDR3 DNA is TGTGCCAGCAGCTTAGGTTGGACAGGAATGGGAGATACGCAGTATTTT. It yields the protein CASSLGWTGMGDTQYF.

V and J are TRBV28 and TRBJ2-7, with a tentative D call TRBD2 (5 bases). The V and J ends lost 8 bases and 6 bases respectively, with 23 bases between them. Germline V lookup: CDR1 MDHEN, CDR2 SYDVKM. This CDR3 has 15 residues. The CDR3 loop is CASGSSGAETSEQYF. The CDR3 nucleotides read TGTGCCAGCGGTAGCTCCGGAGCGGAGACATCCGAGCAGTACTTC.

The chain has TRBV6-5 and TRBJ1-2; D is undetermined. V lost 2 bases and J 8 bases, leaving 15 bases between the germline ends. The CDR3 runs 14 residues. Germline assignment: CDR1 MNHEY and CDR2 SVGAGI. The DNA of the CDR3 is TGTGCCAGCAGTTACCTCGGAGGTAGCGGGGGCTACACCTTC. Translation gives CASSYLGGSGGYTF.

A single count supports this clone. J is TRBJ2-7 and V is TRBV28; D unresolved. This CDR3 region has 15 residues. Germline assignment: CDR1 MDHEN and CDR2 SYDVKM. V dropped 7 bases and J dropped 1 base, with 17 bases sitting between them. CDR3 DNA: TGTGCCAGCAATCATGGACGCCTGTCTTCCTACGAGCAGTACTTC. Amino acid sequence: CASNHGRLSSYEQYF.

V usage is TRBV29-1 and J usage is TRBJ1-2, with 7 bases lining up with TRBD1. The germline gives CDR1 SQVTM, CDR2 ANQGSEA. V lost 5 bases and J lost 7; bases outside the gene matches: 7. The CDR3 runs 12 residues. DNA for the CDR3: TGCAGCGTTTTACAGGGGTTTGCTGGCTACACCTTC. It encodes CSVLQGFAGYTF.

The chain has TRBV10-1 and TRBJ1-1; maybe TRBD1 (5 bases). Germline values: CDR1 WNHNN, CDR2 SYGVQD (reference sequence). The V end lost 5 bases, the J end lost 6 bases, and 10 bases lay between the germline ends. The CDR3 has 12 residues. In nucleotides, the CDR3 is TGCGCCAGCAGTTCAGGGATTTCTGAAGCTTTCTTT. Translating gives CASSSGISEAFF.

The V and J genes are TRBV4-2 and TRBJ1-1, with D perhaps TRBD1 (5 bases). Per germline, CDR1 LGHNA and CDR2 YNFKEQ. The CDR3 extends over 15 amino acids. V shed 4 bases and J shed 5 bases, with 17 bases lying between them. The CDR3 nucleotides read TGTGCCAGCAGCCCAGTCGAGCGGGGCGTGACTGAAGCTTTCTTT. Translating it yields CASSPVERGVTEAFF.

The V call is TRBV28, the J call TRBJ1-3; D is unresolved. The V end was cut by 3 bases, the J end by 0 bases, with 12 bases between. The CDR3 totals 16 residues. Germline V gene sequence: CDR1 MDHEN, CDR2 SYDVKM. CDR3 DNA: TGTGCCAGCAGTTTGGCCGACTTTAGCTCTGGAAACACCATATATTTT. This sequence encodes CASSLADFSSGNTIYF. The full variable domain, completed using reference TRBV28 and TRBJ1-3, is DVKVTQSSRYLVKRTGEKVFLECVQDMDHENMFWYRQDPGLGLRLIYFSYDVKMKEKGDIPEGYSVSREKKERFSLILESASTNQTSMYLCASSLADFSSGNTIYFGEGSWLTVV.